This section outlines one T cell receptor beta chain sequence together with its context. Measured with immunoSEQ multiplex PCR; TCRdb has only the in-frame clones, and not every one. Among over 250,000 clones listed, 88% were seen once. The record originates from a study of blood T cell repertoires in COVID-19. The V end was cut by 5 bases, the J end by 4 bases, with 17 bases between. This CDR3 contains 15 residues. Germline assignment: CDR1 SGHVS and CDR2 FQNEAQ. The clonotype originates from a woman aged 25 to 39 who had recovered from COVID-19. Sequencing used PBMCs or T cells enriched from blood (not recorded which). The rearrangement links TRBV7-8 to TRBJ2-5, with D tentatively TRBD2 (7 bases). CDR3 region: CASSALQGGGETQYF. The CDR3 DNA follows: TGTGCCAGCAGCGCCCTACAGGGAGGGGGAGAGACCCAGTACTTC.